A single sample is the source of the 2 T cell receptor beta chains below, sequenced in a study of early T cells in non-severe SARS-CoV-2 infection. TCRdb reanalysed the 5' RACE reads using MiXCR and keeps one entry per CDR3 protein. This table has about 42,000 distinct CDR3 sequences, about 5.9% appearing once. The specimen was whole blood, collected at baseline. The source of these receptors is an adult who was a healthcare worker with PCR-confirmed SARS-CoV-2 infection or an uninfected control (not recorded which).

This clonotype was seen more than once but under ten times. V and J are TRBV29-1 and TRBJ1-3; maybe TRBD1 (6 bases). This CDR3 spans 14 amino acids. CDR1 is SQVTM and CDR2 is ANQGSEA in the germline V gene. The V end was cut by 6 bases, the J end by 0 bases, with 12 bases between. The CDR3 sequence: CSVTGKLSGNTIYF. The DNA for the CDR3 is TGCAGCGTAACAGGGAAACTCTCTGGAAACACCATATATTTT. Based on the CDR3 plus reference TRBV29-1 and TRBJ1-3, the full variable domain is SAVISQKPSRDICQRGTSLTIQCQVDSQVTMMFWYRQQPGQSLTLIATANQGSEATYESGFVIDKFPISRPNLTFSTLTVSNMSPEDSSIYLCSVTGKLSGNTIYFGEGSWLTVV.

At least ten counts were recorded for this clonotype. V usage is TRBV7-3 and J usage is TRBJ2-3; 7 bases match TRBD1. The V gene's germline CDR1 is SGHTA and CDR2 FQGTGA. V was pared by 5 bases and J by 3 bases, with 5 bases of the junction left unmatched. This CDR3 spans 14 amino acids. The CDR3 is CASSQGQNTDTQYF. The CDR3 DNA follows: TGTGCCAGCAGCCAGGGACAGAATACAGATACGCAGTATTTT.